Listed below are T cell receptor beta chains from one sample, sequenced in a study of cytomegalovirus exposure and HLA in healthy donors. Here immunoSEQ multiplex PCR was the method, and the copy in TCRdb shows in-frame clones only, minus some. Here the sample spans roughly 98,000 clones, less than 75% being singletons. Sequencing was done on a sample of PBMCs. The receptors were sampled from a woman in her thirties in good health and CMV-seropositive. Both conserved end residues are part of each CDR3. The order of the fields is clone size, J gene, V gene, D gene, CDR3 protein, CDR3 DNA. A D gene is named only where the DNA matches it firmly. A row's size may be missing; if present it is once, few, many or a size class.

>NA|TRBJ1-6|TRBV11-2|NA
CASSLQGDNSPLHF
TGTGCCAGCAGCTTGCAGGGCGATAATTCACCCCTCCACTTT
>NA|TRBJ1-2|TRBV7-3|TRBD1
CASTDDRGEGYTF
TGTGCCAGCACCGACGACAGGGGCGAGGGCTACACCTTC
>NA|TRBJ1-1|TRBV7-9|NA
CASSSTLGGRDGTEAFF
TGTGCCAGCAGCTCAACCCTAGGGGGTAGGGACGGCACTGAAGCTTTCTTT
>NA|TRBJ1-1|TRBV7-9|NA
CASSLSKGGTEAFF
TGTGCCAGCAGCTTAAGTAAAGGGGGCACTGAAGCTTTCTTT
>few|TRBJ2-7|TRBV7-2|NA
CASRPQGTISYEQYF
TGTGCCAGCAGGCCACAGGGAACCATCTCCTACGAGCAGTACTTC
>NA|TRBJ2-2|TRBV28|TRBD1
CASSPTGAGTGELFF
TGTGCCAGCAGTCCTACAGGGGCGGGCACCGGGGAGCTGTTTTTT
>NA|TRBJ1-5|TRBV4-1|TRBD1
CASSQADRGSNQPQHF
TGCGCCAGCAGCCAAGCAGACAGGGGAAGCAATCAGCCCCAGCATTTT
>NA|TRBJ2-1|TRBV6-6|NA
CASRPPSGLLRNEQFF
TGTGCCAGCAGGCCCCCGAGTGGACTCCTTCGAAATGAGCAGTTCTTC
>few|TRBJ2-5|TRBV29-1|NA
CSARLGEETQYF
TGCAGCGCCAGACTAGGTGAAGAGACCCAGTACTTC
>NA|TRBJ2-4|TRBV15|NA
CATSRETGVLNIQYF
TGTGCCACCAGCAGGGAGACAGGCGTATTGAACATTCAGTACTTC
>NA|TRBJ2-1|TRBV14|NA
CASSQDQGLLSYEQFF
TGTGCCAGCAGCCAAGACCAGGGACTTCTATCCTATGAGCAGTTCTTC
>few|TRBJ2-7|TRBV7-6|NA
CASSDPTGSYEQYF
TGTGCCAGCAGTGATCCTACAGGGTCCTACGAGCAGTACTTC
>NA|TRBJ1-2|TRBV13|TRBD1
CASSSIRGTGYGYTF
TGTGCCAGCAGCTCTATCAGGGGGACAGGCTATGGCTACACCTTC
>NA|TRBJ1-5|TRBV4-1|NA
CASSQDSRQTSNQPQHF
TGCGCCAGCAGCCAAGATTCCAGACAGACTAGCAATCAGCCCCAGCATTTT
>once|TRBJ2-7|TRBV28|NA
CASSLYTGGGYEQYF
TGTGCCAGCAGTTTATACACAGGGGGGGGCTACGAGCAGTACTTC
>few|TRBJ1-6|TRBV5-6|NA
CASSLVQGSSPLHF
TGTGCCAGCAGCTTGGTTCAGGGAAGTTCACCCCTCCACTTT
>once|TRBJ2-5|TRBV7-9|TRBD2
CASSFTLAGGREETQYF
TGTGCCAGCAGCTTTACGCTAGCGGGGGGCAGGGAGGAGACCCAGTACTTC
>NA|TRBJ2-3|TRBV5-6|NA
CASSLSGPDTQYF
TGTGCCAGCAGCTTGAGCGGCCCAGATACGCAGTATTTT
>once|TRBJ1-4|TRBV14|NA
CASSQEPREKLFF
TGTGCCAGCAGCCAAGAGCCCCGGGAAAAACTGTTTTTT
>NA|TRBJ2-1|TRBV18|TRBD2
CASSPDASGAPTYNEQFF
TGTGCCAGCTCACCGGATGCTAGCGGGGCCCCAACATACAATGAGCAGTTCTTC
>NA|TRBJ2-3|TRBV7-8|TRBD2
CASSLGVAGDTDTQYF
TGTGCCAGCAGCTTAGGGGTAGCGGGGGACACAGATACGCAGTATTTT
>NA|TRBJ2-3|TRBV6-6|NA
CASSAPGTYTDTQYF
TGTGCCAGCAGTGCCCCCGGGACTTACACAGATACGCAGTATTTT
>NA|TRBJ2-1|TRBV7-3|NA
CASSLGLYNEQFF
TGTGCCAGCAGCCTGGGCCTCTACAATGAGCAGTTCTTC
>few|TRBJ1-1|TRBV4-2|TRBD1
CASSPGQGVFTEAFF
TGTGCCAGCAGCCCCGGGCAGGGGGTTTTCACTGAAGCTTTCTTT
>NA|TRBJ2-5|TRBV5-4|TRBD1
CASSPPGQGRETQYF
TGTGCCAGCAGCCCTCCGGGACAGGGGAGGGAGACCCAGTACTTC
>few|TRBJ1-1|TRBV6-1|NA
CASSETDSVRGTEAFF
TGTGCCAGCAGTGAGACGGACAGTGTTAGGGGCACTGAAGCTTTCTTT
>NA|TRBJ1-4|TRBV5-6|TRBD1
CASSSGTGVEKLFF
TGTGCCAGCAGCTCCGGGACAGGGGTTGAAAAACTGTTTTTT
>NA|TRBJ2-1|TRBV7-3|TRBD2
CASSLAAGVDEQFF
TGTGCCAGCAGCTTAGCGGCGGGGGTCGATGAGCAGTTCTTC
>NA|TRBJ1-2|TRBV10-3|TRBD1
CAIGRTGGSTNYGYTF
TGTGCCATCGGCAGGACAGGGGGTTCCACTAACTATGGCTACACCTTC
>NA|TRBJ2-3|TRBV11-2|TRBD2
CASSLDLGGRRDTQYF
TGTGCCAGCAGCTTAGATCTGGGGGGGAGAAGAGATACGCAGTATTTT
>once|TRBJ1-5|TRBV6-5|TRBD1
CASRGQYSNQPQHF
TGTGCCAGCCGGGGACAGTATAGCAATCAGCCCCAGCATTTT
>NA|TRBJ1-3|TRBV30|NA
CAWTHYGNTIYF
TGTGCCTGGACCCACTATGGAAACACCATATATTTT
>few|TRBJ2-7|TRBV6-5|TRBD2
CASSPFGGGEQYF
TGTGCCAGCAGCCCTTTTGGGGGGGGCGAGCAGTACTTC
>few|TRBJ2-1|TRBV5-4|TRBD2
CASSLGSSGVLTYNEQFF
TGTGCCAGCAGCCTCGGGAGCAGCGGGGTCTTAACCTACAATGAGCAGTTCTTC
>once|TRBJ2-3|TRBV10-3|TRBD2
CAISEASGGNTRAQYF
TGTGCCATCAGTGAGGCTAGCGGGGGGAATACCAGGGCGCAGTATTTT
>NA|TRBJ1-4|TRBV30|NA
CAWGAEKLFF
TGTGCCTGGGGTGCAGAAAAACTGTTTTTT
>NA|TRBJ1-1|TRBV19|NA
CASSSPGDRAGTEAFF
TGTGCCAGTAGTTCACCCGGGGACCGGGCGGGGACTGAAGCTTTCTTT
>few|TRBJ1-1|TRBV10-2|NA
CASSFGSNTEAFF
TGCGCCAGCAGTTTCGGGTCGAACACTGAAGCTTTCTTT
>few|TRBJ1-1|TRBV6-6|NA
CASTLDFLAFF
TGTGCCAGCACCCTGGACTTCTTGGCTTTCTTT
>NA|TRBJ2-1|TRBV2|TRBD1
CASRSGQVEINNEQFF
TGTGCCAGCAGATCGGGACAGGTCGAAATAAACAATGAGCAGTTCTTC
>NA|TRBJ2-7|TRBV7-9|NA
CASSIAGRSYEQYF
TGTGCCAGCAGCATCGCGGGCAGGTCCTACGAGCAGTACTTC
>NA|TRBJ1-5|TRBV19|TRBD1
CASSEGQIHSNQPQHF
TGTGCCAGTAGTGAGGGACAGATTCATAGCAATCAGCCCCAGCATTTT
>NA|TRBJ2-7|TRBV6-1|TRBD2
CASRGLSGGVQYF
TGTGCCAGCAGGGGCCTGAGCGGGGGTGTGCAGTACTTC
>few|TRBJ2-3|TRBV5-4|NA
CASSLTDTQYF
TGTGCCAGCAGCCTCACAGATACGCAGTATTTT
>NA|TRBJ1-4|TRBV4-2|NA
CASSQNRDKLFF
TGTGCCAGCAGCCAAAACAGGGACAAACTGTTTTTT
>NA|TRBJ2-7|TRBV7-9|NA
CASSSSGIQIYEQYF
TGTGCCAGCAGCTCCTCAGGAATTCAGATCTACGAGCAGTACTTC
>NA|TRBJ2-7|TRBV2|TRBD2
CASSTTLPGGTSYEQYF
TGTGCCAGCAGTACCACCCTCCCGGGGGGGACCTCCTACGAGCAGTACTTC
>few|TRBJ1-2|TRBV28|NA
CASSQGQYYGYTF
TGTGCCAGCAGTCAAGGACAGTACTATGGCTACACCTTC
>NA|TRBJ2-7|TRBV5-6|TRBD1
CASSPNPLSTGRPYEQYF
TGTGCCAGCAGCCCCAACCCCTTATCGACAGGGAGACCGTACGAGCAGTACTTC